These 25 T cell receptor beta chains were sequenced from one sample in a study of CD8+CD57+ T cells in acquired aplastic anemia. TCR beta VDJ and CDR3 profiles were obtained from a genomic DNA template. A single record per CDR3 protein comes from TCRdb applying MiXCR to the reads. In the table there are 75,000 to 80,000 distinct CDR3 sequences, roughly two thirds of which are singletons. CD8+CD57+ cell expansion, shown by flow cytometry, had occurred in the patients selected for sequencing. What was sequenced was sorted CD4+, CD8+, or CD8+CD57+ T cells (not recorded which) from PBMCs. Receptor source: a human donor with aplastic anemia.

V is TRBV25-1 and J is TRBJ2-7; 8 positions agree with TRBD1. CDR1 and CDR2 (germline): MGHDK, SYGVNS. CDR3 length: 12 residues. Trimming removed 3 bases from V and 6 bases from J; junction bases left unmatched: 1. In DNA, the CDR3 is TGTGCCAGCAGTGACACAGGGGGCGAGCAGTACTTC. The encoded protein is CASSDTGGEQYF.

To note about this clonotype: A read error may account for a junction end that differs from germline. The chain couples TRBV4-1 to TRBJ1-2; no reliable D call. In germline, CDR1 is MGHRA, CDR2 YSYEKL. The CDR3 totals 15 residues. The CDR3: CASSQADPLGYGYTF. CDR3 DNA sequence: TGTGCCAGCAGCCAAGCTGACCCCCTGGGCTATGGCTACACCTTC.

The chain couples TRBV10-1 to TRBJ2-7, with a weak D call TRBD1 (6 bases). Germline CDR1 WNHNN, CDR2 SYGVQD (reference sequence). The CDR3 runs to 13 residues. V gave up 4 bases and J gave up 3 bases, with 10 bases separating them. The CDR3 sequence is CASSGTEIYEQYF. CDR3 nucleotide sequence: TGCGCCAGCAGTGGGACAGAAATCTACGAGCAGTACTTC.

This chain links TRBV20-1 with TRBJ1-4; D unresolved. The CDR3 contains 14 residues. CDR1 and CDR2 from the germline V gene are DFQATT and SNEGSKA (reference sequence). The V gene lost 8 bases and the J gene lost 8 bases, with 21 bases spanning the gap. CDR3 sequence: CSTQEDPSGEKLFF. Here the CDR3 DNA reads TGCAGTACCCAAGAGGACCCTAGTGGGGAAAAACTGTTTTTT.

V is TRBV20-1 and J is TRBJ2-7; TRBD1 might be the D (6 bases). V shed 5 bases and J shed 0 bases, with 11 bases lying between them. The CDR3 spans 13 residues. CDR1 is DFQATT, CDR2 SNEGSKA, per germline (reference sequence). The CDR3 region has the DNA TGCAGTGCTTTCCGGGACATCTCCTACGAGCAGTACTTC. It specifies CSAFRDISYEQYF.

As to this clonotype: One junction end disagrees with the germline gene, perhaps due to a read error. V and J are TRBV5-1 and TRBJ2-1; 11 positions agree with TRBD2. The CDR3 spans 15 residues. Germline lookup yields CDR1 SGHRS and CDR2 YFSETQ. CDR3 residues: CASSLGTSGNNEQFF. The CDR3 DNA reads TGTGCCAGCAGTTTGGGGACTAGCGGAAACAATGAGCAGTTCTTC.

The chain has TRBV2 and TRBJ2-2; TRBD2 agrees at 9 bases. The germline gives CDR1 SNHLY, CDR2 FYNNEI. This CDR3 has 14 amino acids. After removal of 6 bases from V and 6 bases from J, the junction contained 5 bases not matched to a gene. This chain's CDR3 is CASRAGGVAGELFF. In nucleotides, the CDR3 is TGTGCCAGCAGGGCGGGAGGGGTCGCCGGGGAGCTGTTTTTT.

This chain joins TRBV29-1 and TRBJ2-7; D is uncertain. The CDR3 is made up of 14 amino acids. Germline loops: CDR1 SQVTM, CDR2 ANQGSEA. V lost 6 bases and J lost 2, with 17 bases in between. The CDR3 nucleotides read TGCAGCGTGTCCCTCAGCGCTTCAACCTACGAGCAGTACTTC. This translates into CSVSLSASTYEQYF.

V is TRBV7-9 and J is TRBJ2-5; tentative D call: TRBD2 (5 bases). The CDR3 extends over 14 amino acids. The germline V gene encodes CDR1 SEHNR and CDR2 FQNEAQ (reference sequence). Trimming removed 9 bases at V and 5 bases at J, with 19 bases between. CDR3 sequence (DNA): TGTGCCAGTAGGCCCGGAGTGGGAGCGGAGACCCAGTACTTC. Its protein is CASRPGVGAETQYF.

The CDR3 loop reads CASSGPGSSPLHF. DNA for the CDR3: TGTGCCAGCAGTGGGCCAGGGTCTTCACCCCTCCACTTT. The chain has TRBV2 and TRBJ1-6; TRBD1 is a possible D gene (5 bases). V was pared by 4 bases and J by 9 bases, with 10 bases between. Germline values: CDR1 SNHLY, CDR2 FYNNEI. The CDR3 contains 13 residues.

CDR3 sequence reads: CAISESGGELFF. CDR3 in DNA: TGTGCCATCAGTGAGTCCGGCGGGGAGCTGTTTTTT. This chain uses TRBV10-3 with TRBJ2-2, with D unclear. Germline values: CDR1 ENHRY, CDR2 SYGVKD. This CDR3 has 12 amino acids. Trimming left V 0 bases short and J 7 bases short, with 3 bases between.

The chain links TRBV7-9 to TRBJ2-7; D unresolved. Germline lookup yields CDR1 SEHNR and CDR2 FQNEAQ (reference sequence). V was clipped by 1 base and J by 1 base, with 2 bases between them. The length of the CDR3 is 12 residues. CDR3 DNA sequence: TGTGCCAGCAGCTTAGAATCCTACGAGCAGTACTTC. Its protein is CASSLESYEQYF.

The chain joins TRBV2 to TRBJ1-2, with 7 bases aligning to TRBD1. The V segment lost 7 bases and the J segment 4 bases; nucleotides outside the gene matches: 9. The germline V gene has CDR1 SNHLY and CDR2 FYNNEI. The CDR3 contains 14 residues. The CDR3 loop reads CASTRGTEGYGYTF. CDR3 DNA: TGTGCCAGCACCAGGGGGACCGAGGGCTATGGCTACACCTTC.

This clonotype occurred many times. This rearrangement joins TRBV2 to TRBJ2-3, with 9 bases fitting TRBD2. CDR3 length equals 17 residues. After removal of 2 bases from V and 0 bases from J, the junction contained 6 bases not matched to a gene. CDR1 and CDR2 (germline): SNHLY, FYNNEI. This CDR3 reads CASSEYSGRSSTDTQYF. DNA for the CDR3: TGTGCCAGCAGTGAATATAGCGGGAGATCTAGCACAGATACGCAGTATTTT. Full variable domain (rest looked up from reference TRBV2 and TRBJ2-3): EPEVTQTPSHQVTQMGQEVILRCVPISNHLYFYWYRQILGQKVEFLVSFYNNEISEKSEIFDDQFSVERPDGSNFTLKIRSTKLEDSAMYFCASSEYSGRSSTDTQYFGPGTRLTVL.

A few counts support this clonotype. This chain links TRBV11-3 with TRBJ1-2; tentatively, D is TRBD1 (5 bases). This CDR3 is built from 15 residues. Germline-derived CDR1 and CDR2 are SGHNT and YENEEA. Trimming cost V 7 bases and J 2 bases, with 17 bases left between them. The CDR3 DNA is TGTGCCAGCAATTTGCACCTGGGGGGGAACTATGGCTACACCTTC. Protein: CASNLHLGGNYGYTF.

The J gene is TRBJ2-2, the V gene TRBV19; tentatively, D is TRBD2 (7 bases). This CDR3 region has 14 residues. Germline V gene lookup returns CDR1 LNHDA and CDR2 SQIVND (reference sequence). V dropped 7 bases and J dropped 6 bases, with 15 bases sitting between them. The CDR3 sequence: CASTVGGGAGELFF. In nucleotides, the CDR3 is TGTGCCAGTACGGTAGGGGGGGGCGCCGGGGAGCTGTTTTTT.

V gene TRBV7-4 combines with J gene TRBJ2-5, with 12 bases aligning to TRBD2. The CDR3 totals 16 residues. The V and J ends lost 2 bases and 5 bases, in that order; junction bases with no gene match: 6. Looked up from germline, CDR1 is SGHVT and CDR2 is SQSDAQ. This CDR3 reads CASSLLAGGPWETQYF. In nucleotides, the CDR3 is TGTGCCAGCAGCTTACTAGCGGGGGGGCCATGGGAGACCCAGTACTTC. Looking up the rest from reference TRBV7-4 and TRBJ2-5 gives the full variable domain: GAGVSQSPRYKVAKRGRDVALRCDSISGHVTLYWYRQTLGQGSEVLTYSQSDAQRDKSGRPSGRFSAERPERSVSTLKIQRTEQGDSAVYLCASSLLAGGPWETQYFGPGTRLLVL.

The CDR3 loop is CASSTTNRTVYLNEKLFF. Written as DNA, the CDR3 is TGTGCCAGCAGCACTACAAATCGGACAGTTTACCTTAATGAAAAACTGTTTTTT. The chain has TRBV7-8 and TRBJ1-4; D perhaps matches TRBD1 (6 bases). This CDR3 spans 18 amino acids. Germline CDR1 SGHVS, CDR2 FQNEAQ. V was pared by 5 bases and J by 4 bases, with 23 bases between.

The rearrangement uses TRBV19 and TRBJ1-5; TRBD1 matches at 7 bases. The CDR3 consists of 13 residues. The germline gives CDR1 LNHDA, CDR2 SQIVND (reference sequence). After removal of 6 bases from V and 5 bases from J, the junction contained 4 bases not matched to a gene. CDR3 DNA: TGTGCCAGTAGGGGGGACAGTCATCAGCCCCAGCATTTT. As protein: CASRGDSHQPQHF.

In nucleotides, the CDR3 is TGTGCCAGTAGTATCCCCAAGGGGGCTATCACAGATACGCAGTATTTT. Protein: CASSIPKGAITDTQYF. V is TRBV19 and J is TRBJ2-3; 7 nucleotides align to TRBD1. The CDR3 extends over 16 amino acids. V lost 3 bases to trimming and J lost 2 bases; unmatched junction nucleotides: 8. Germline lookup yields CDR1 LNHDA and CDR2 SQIVND (reference sequence).

The CDR3 nucleotides are TGTGCCAGCAGCTTAGTGCATCAAGAGACCCAGTACTTC. It translates to CASSLVHQETQYF. The rearrangement uses TRBV7-8 and TRBJ2-5; D is ambiguous. CDR3 length: 13 amino acids. The ends were cut back, 1 base at V and 2 bases at J, with 5 bases in the middle. Looked up from germline, CDR1 is SGHVS and CDR2 is FQNEAQ.

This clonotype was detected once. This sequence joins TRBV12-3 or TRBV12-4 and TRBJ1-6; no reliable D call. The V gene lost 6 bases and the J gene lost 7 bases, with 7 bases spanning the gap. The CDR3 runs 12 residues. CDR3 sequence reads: CASSTANSPLHF. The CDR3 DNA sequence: TGTGCCAGCAGCACAGCCAATTCACCCCTCCACTTT.

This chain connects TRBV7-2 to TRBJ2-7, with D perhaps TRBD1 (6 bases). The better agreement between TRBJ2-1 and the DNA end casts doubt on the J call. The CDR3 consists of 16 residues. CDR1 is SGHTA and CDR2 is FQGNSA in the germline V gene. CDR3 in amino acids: CASSLAGARVGDEQFF. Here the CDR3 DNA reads TGTGCCAGCAGCTTAGCGGGGGCTAGAGTGGGGGATGAGCAGTTCTTC.

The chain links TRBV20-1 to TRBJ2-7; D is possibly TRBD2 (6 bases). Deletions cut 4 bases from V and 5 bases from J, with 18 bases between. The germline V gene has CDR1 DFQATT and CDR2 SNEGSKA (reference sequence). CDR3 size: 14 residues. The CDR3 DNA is TGCAGTGCTAAGATCCGCGGGGTGAGGAACGAGCAGTACTTC. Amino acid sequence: CSAKIRGVRNEQYF.

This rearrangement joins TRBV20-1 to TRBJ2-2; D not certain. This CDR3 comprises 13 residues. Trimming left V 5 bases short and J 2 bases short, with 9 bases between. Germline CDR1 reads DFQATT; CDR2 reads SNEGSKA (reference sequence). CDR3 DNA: TGCAGTGCTTCACGAGAAAACACCGGGGAGCTGTTTTTT. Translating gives CSASRENTGELFF.